The rows below give T cell receptor beta chains drawn from one sample of a study of shared clonotypes between healthy human individuals. Assay used: immunoSEQ multiplex PCR; TCRdb lists only in-frame clones, some missing. The table records around 100,000 clones, under 70% of them present only once. Sequenced material: memory CD8+ T cells sorted from blood. Every receptor here comes from a man aged 25-45 years in good health. Both conserved end residues are part of each CDR3. The order of the fields is J gene, clone size, V gene, D gene, CDR3 DNA, CDR3 protein. A D gene is named only where the DNA matches it firmly. Rows may omit the clone size; those that give it use once, few, many or a size class.

j_gene: TRBJ1-2
abundance: NA
v_gene: TRBV30
d_gene: TRBD1
CDR3nt: TGTGCCTGGAACAGGGGATACGGCTACACCTTC
CDR3aa: CAWNRGYGYTF

j_gene: TRBJ1-2
abundance: NA
v_gene: TRBV2
d_gene: TRBD1
CDR3nt: TGTGCCAGCAGTAACTATGGACAGGACTATGGCTACACCTTC
CDR3aa: CASSNYGQDYGYTF

j_gene: TRBJ1-1
abundance: NA
v_gene: TRBV10-3
d_gene: TRBD1
CDR3nt: TGTGCCATCAGTGAGAGGGGACAGGCCTATGAAGCTTTCTTT
CDR3aa: CAISERGQAYEAFF

j_gene: TRBJ1-2
abundance: once
v_gene: TRBV9
d_gene: NA
CDR3nt: TGTGCCAGCAGCGCAACTCGAGGGGCCAAACCCTATGGCTACACCTTC
CDR3aa: CASSATRGAKPYGYTF

j_gene: TRBJ2-7
abundance: NA
v_gene: TRBV28
d_gene: NA
CDR3nt: TGTGCCAGCAGTTTTCGCAGAGGAAATTACGAGCAGTACTTC
CDR3aa: CASSFRRGNYEQYF

j_gene: TRBJ1-1
abundance: many
v_gene: TRBV19
d_gene: NA
CDR3nt: TGTGCCAGTAGTATCCAGGGGAACACTGAAGCTTTCTTT
CDR3aa: CASSIQGNTEAFF

j_gene: TRBJ2-1
abundance: once
v_gene: TRBV6-4
d_gene: TRBD1
CDR3nt: TGTGCCAGCAGTGAGCAACCGGGACAGGGTCGGAATGAGCAGTTCTTC
CDR3aa: CASSEQPGQGRNEQFF

j_gene: TRBJ2-1
abundance: NA
v_gene: TRBV7-6
d_gene: TRBD2
CDR3nt: TGTGCCAGCAGCTTATGGGTACTAGCGGGAGACAATGAGCAGTTCTTC
CDR3aa: CASSLWVLAGDNEQFF

j_gene: TRBJ2-7
abundance: NA
v_gene: TRBV11-2
d_gene: NA
CDR3nt: TGTGCCAGCAGCCACCCCGCAGGAGGCCCCCGTTACGAGCAGTACTTC
CDR3aa: CASSHPAGGPRYEQYF

j_gene: TRBJ2-3
abundance: NA
v_gene: TRBV7-6
d_gene: TRBD2
CDR3nt: TGTGCCAGCAGCTTAGGACTAGCGGTAATCACAGATACGCAGTATTTT
CDR3aa: CASSLGLAVITDTQYF

j_gene: TRBJ2-7
abundance: NA
v_gene: TRBV5-1
d_gene: TRBD1
CDR3nt: TGCGCCAGCAGCTTGGGATCGACAGGGACAACCTACGAGCAGTACTTC
CDR3aa: CASSLGSTGTTYEQYF

j_gene: TRBJ2-7
abundance: NA
v_gene: TRBV7-2
d_gene: TRBD2
CDR3nt: TGTGCCAGCAGCCACACGGGACTAGCTTCGTACGAGCAGTACTTC
CDR3aa: CASSHTGLASYEQYF

j_gene: TRBJ1-2
abundance: NA
v_gene: TRBV5-1
d_gene: NA
CDR3nt: TGCGCCAGCAGCCCTTTGATGTACGGGATTTTTTATGGCTACACCTTC
CDR3aa: CASSPLMYGIFYGYTF

j_gene: TRBJ1-5
abundance: NA
v_gene: TRBV28
d_gene: NA
CDR3nt: TGTGCCAGCAGTGTAACAGGTTATAGCAATCAGCCCCAGCATTTT
CDR3aa: CASSVTGYSNQPQHF

j_gene: TRBJ2-5
abundance: NA
v_gene: TRBV7-2
d_gene: NA
CDR3nt: TGTGCCAGCAGACTTTTTGGGGAGACCCAGTACTTC
CDR3aa: CASRLFGETQYF

j_gene: TRBJ1-5
abundance: NA
v_gene: TRBV19
d_gene: NA
CDR3nt: TGTGCCAGTAGTATATGGCAGGGGACACCCCGGAATCAGCCCCAGCATTTT
CDR3aa: CASSIWQGTPRNQPQHF

j_gene: TRBJ2-3
abundance: few
v_gene: TRBV4-1
d_gene: TRBD1
CDR3nt: TGCGCCAGCAGCCAATCAGGGGGATTTAGCACAGATACGCAGTATTTT
CDR3aa: CASSQSGGFSTDTQYF

j_gene: TRBJ2-3
abundance: few
v_gene: TRBV2
d_gene: NA
CDR3nt: TGTGCCAGCGGGAGACCTACTAGCACAGATACGCAGTATTTT
CDR3aa: CASGRPTSTDTQYF

j_gene: TRBJ2-5
abundance: few
v_gene: TRBV29-1
d_gene: TRBD1
CDR3nt: TGCAGCGTTGACGAAGACAGGGACCAAGAGACCCAGTACTTC
CDR3aa: CSVDEDRDQETQYF

j_gene: TRBJ2-7
abundance: NA
v_gene: TRBV28
d_gene: NA
CDR3nt: TGTGCCAGCAGTTTGTCCCGAAACACAGGGGGGGAGTACGAGCAGTACTTC
CDR3aa: CASSLSRNTGGEYEQYF

j_gene: TRBJ1-2
abundance: NA
v_gene: TRBV2
d_gene: TRBD1
CDR3nt: TGTGCCAGCAGACCTGCCCCGGGACAGAGATACACCTTC
CDR3aa: CASRPAPGQRYTF

j_gene: TRBJ2-7
abundance: NA
v_gene: TRBV28
d_gene: NA
CDR3nt: TGTGCCAGCAGGCCAGGGTTCTTGTACGAGCAGTACTTC
CDR3aa: CASRPGFLYEQYF

j_gene: TRBJ1-4
abundance: NA
v_gene: TRBV5-6
d_gene: NA
CDR3nt: TGTGCCAGCAGCCAATCGGGGCGGGCTAATGAAAAACTGTTTTTT
CDR3aa: CASSQSGRANEKLFF

j_gene: TRBJ2-7
abundance: NA
v_gene: TRBV7-8
d_gene: TRBD1
CDR3nt: TGTGCCAGCAGCCCCCCGGACAGGATCTCCTACGAGCAGTACTTC
CDR3aa: CASSPPDRISYEQYF

j_gene: TRBJ2-3
abundance: NA
v_gene: TRBV6-5
d_gene: NA
CDR3nt: TGTGCCAGCAGTTATATTTGGGGGCTAGGCACAGATACGCAGTATTTT
CDR3aa: CASSYIWGLGTDTQYF

j_gene: TRBJ2-1
abundance: NA
v_gene: TRBV28
d_gene: NA
CDR3nt: TGTGCCAGCCTGAAGGGGACCTACAATGAGCAGTTCTTC
CDR3aa: CASLKGTYNEQFF

j_gene: TRBJ1-1
abundance: NA
v_gene: TRBV5-4
d_gene: NA
CDR3nt: TGTGCCAGCAGCTTGAAGGGGTTGAACACTGAAGCTTTCTTT
CDR3aa: CASSLKGLNTEAFF

j_gene: TRBJ2-2
abundance: NA
v_gene: TRBV6-1
d_gene: NA
CDR3nt: TGTGCCAGCAGTGAAGCTAGTTATGCCGGGGAGCTGTTTTTT
CDR3aa: CASSEASYAGELFF

j_gene: TRBJ2-2
abundance: NA
v_gene: TRBV27
d_gene: NA
CDR3nt: TGTGCCAGCAGTTTTCAGGTCGGGGGCACCGGGGAGCTGTTTTTT
CDR3aa: CASSFQVGGTGELFF

j_gene: TRBJ2-5
abundance: once
v_gene: TRBV11-2
d_gene: NA
CDR3nt: TGTGCCAGCAGCCCTCGTAGGAGGGACCCCAGAGAGACCCAGTACTTC
CDR3aa: CASSPRRRDPRETQYF

j_gene: TRBJ2-7
abundance: NA
v_gene: TRBV28
d_gene: NA
CDR3nt: TGTGCCAGCAGTTTCCTGGGGCAGGGAAGAAAAAGTGACGAGCAGTACTTC
CDR3aa: CASSFLGQGRKSDEQYF

j_gene: TRBJ2-7
abundance: NA
v_gene: TRBV6-6
d_gene: TRBD1
CDR3nt: TGTGCCAGCAGTTCACGGACAGGGATGCGAACCGAGCAGTACTTC
CDR3aa: CASSSRTGMRTEQYF

j_gene: TRBJ2-3
abundance: NA
v_gene: TRBV11-2
d_gene: TRBD1
CDR3nt: TGTGCCAGCAGCTTACTGGCAGGGGGCCAAACAGATACGCAGTATTTT
CDR3aa: CASSLLAGGQTDTQYF

j_gene: TRBJ2-7
abundance: few
v_gene: TRBV4-3
d_gene: TRBD2
CDR3nt: TGCGCCAGCAGCCAAGATGGAAGGAGCGGGGCCTTTTACTTC
CDR3aa: CASSQDGRSGAFYF

j_gene: TRBJ1-1
abundance: NA
v_gene: TRBV29-1
d_gene: TRBD1
CDR3nt: TGCAGCGTTGGAGAGGGGATGACAGGGTTTGAGGCTGAAGCTTTCTTT
CDR3aa: CSVGEGMTGFEAEAFF

j_gene: TRBJ2-7
abundance: NA
v_gene: TRBV5-1
d_gene: NA
CDR3nt: TGCGCCAGCAGCTTGGGTAACGACGAGCAGTACTTC
CDR3aa: CASSLGNDEQYF

j_gene: TRBJ1-3
abundance: NA
v_gene: TRBV6-1
d_gene: NA
CDR3nt: TGTGCCAGCAGGGGTCCCGGAAACACCATATATTTT
CDR3aa: CASRGPGNTIYF

j_gene: TRBJ1-2
abundance: NA
v_gene: TRBV25-1
d_gene: NA
CDR3nt: TGTGCCAGCAGTGGGCAGGTTCTTGGCTACACCTTC
CDR3aa: CASSGQVLGYTF

j_gene: TRBJ2-1
abundance: NA
v_gene: TRBV10-2
d_gene: NA
CDR3nt: TGCGCCAGCAGTGAGGGTTATGAGCAGTTCTTC
CDR3aa: CASSEGYEQFF

j_gene: TRBJ2-3
abundance: NA
v_gene: TRBV28
d_gene: NA
CDR3nt: TGTGCCAGCAGTTTGATAGGGGGGGACACAGATACGCAGTATTTT
CDR3aa: CASSLIGGDTDTQYF

j_gene: TRBJ2-1
abundance: NA
v_gene: TRBV11-3
d_gene: NA
CDR3nt: TGTGCCAGCAGCAAATGGGGCGGGGTCGGTGCTCATGAGCAGTTCTTC
CDR3aa: CASSKWGGVGAHEQFF

j_gene: TRBJ1-5
abundance: few
v_gene: TRBV6-4
d_gene: NA
CDR3nt: TGTGCCAGCAGTGTAACAGCCGATAGCAATCAGCCCCAGCATTTT
CDR3aa: CASSVTADSNQPQHF

j_gene: TRBJ2-1
abundance: NA
v_gene: TRBV11-2
d_gene: NA
CDR3nt: TGTGCCAGCAGCTTAGATGGGAGAGAATACAATGAGCAGTTCTTC
CDR3aa: CASSLDGREYNEQFF

j_gene: TRBJ2-7
abundance: NA
v_gene: TRBV7-8
d_gene: TRBD2
CDR3nt: TGTGCCAGCAGCCGTACCGGGACTAGCGGGAGAAACGAGCAGTACTTC
CDR3aa: CASSRTGTSGRNEQYF

j_gene: TRBJ2-5
abundance: once
v_gene: TRBV5-1
d_gene: TRBD1
CDR3nt: TGCGCCAGCAGCTTTAGGGGACAGGCGACCTTACAAGAGACCCAGTACTTC
CDR3aa: CASSFRGQATLQETQYF

j_gene: TRBJ2-3
abundance: few
v_gene: TRBV6-4
d_gene: NA
CDR3nt: TGTGCCAGCAGTGACGGGGGGTTGAGCACAGATACGCAGTATTTT
CDR3aa: CASSDGGLSTDTQYF